A single sample gave rise to the 4 T cell receptor beta chains below, sequenced in a study of prognosis after radiotherapy for stage I lung cancer. Multiplex PCR in two rounds served to amplify TCR beta CDR3 from genomic DNA. Primers specific to each TRBV and TRBJ gene drove first-round PCR. In TCRdb, the multiplex PCR reads were re-called with MiXCR into one record per CDR3 protein. The sample lists more than 15,000 distinct CDR3 sequences, around 30% occurring once. The material sequenced was PBMCs, taken before or after stereotactic body radiation therapy (not recorded which). Every receptor here comes from a donor aged 50 or older with non-small cell lung cancer.

This clonotype showed up many times. The gene calls are TRBV3-1 and TRBJ2-1; D is possibly TRBD1 (6 bases). Trimming took 4 bases from V and 5 from J, leaving 18 bases between them. The CDR3 extends over 16 amino acids. The V gene's germline CDR1 is LGHDT and CDR2 YNNKEL (reference sequence). CDR3 DNA: TGTGCCAGCAGCCTAGCCAAGTGGGACATAAACAATGAGCAGTTCTTC. It is translated as CASSLAKWDINNEQFF.

This clonotype has only one observation. This could be a read error, since a much larger clone is one nucleotide away. The chain recombines TRBV29-1 with TRBJ2-7; D call uncertain. CDR1 and CDR2 from the germline V gene are SQVTM and ANQGSEA. This CDR3 spans 10 amino acids. This CDR3 is CIPFPYEQYF. As DNA, the CDR3 is TGCATCCCTTTCCCCTACGAGCAGTACTTC.

This clonotype was observed many times. The chain uses TRBV20-1 and TRBJ2-3; D is perhaps TRBD1 (5 bases). Looked up from germline, CDR1 is DFQATT and CDR2 is SNEGSKA (reference sequence). CDR3 size: 12 residues. Between the trimmed V and J ends, which lost 1 base and 13 bases, there was a span of 15 bases. Here the CDR3 DNA reads TGCAGTGCTAGAGTCGGCCAGGGTGTTGAGTATTTT. Translated: CSARVGQGVEYF.

This clonotype occurred many times. CDR3 region: CASSLRVGMNTEAFF. CDR3 bases: TGTGCCAGCAGTTTACGCGTAGGCATGAACACTGAAGCTTTCTTT. The chain is built from TRBV27 and TRBJ1-1; D is unresolved. V lost 2 bases and J 0 bases, leaving 10 bases between the germline ends. This CDR3 has 15 residues. Germline-derived CDR1 and CDR2 are MNHEY and SMNVEV (reference sequence).